The 30 T cell receptor beta chains reported below all come from one sample, sequenced in a study of CD8+CD57+ T cells in acquired aplastic anemia. CDR3 and TCR beta VDJ profiling relied on a genomic DNA template. TCRdb called the reads again in MiXCR, with one record for every CDR3 protein. The data contain 150,000 to 200,000 distinct CDR3 sequences, roughly 50% of them singletons. Patients included in sequencing had previously demonstrated CD8+CD57+ cell expansion by flow cytometry. Sequenced sample: sorted CD4+, CD8+, or CD8+CD57+ T cells (not recorded which) from PBMCs. The receptors shown here come from a human donor with aplastic anemia.

This clonotype has ten or more counts. The V gene is TRBV30, the J gene TRBJ2-3; 8 nucleotides agree with TRBD2. The germline V gene encodes CDR1 GTSNPN and CDR2 SVGIG (reference sequence). The CDR3 is made up of 15 amino acids. J lost 1 base, V lost 2 bases, and 5 bases had no gene match. The CDR3 reads CAWSSPGLGTDTQYF. The CDR3 nucleotides are TGTGCCTGGAGTTCGCCGGGACTAGGCACAGATACGCAGTATTTT.

The J gene is TRBJ1-2, the V gene TRBV7-2; D ambiguous. Trimming removed 1 base from V and 8 bases from J, with 11 bases in between. CDR3 length equals 13 residues. Germline V gene lookup returns CDR1 SGHTA and CDR2 FQGNSA. The CDR3 DNA follows: TGTGCCAGCAGCTTAGATCCCTCCTTGGGCTACACCTTC. Translated, it gives CASSLDPSLGYTF.

The rearrangement uses TRBV5-5 and TRBJ1-2; TRBD1 aligns across 7 bases. The germline V gene encodes CDR1 SGHKS and CDR2 YYEKEE (reference sequence). The CDR3 length is 12 residues. The J segment lost 8 bases and the V segment lost 7 bases, leaving 8 bases of the junction unmatched. This CDR3 is CASGQAGGGYTF. The CDR3 region has the DNA TGTGCCAGCGGCCAGGCAGGGGGAGGCTACACCTTC. The full variable domain, its missing parts supplied by reference TRBV5-5 and TRBJ1-2, is DAGVTQSPTHLIKTRGQQVTLRCSPISGHKSVSWYQQVLGQGPQFIFQYYEKEERGRGNFPDRFSARQFPNYSSELNVNALLLGDSALYLCASGQAGGGYTFGSGTRLTVV.

This clonotype showed up many times. J is TRBJ2-1 and V is TRBV20-1, with TRBD2 matching 9 bases. V shed 3 bases and J 1 base; nucleotides not matched to a gene: 10. CDR1 and CDR2 from the germline V gene are DFQATT and SNEGSKA (reference sequence). There are 17 residues in the CDR3. In DNA, the CDR3 is TGCAGTGCTAGCCTCTCGCGGGGGGGCCGATCCTACAATGAGCAGTTCTTC. Protein: CSASLSRGGRSYNEQFF.

This chain uses TRBV9 with TRBJ1-2; no firm D call. The length of the CDR3 is 13 residues. V shed 4 bases and J shed 6 bases, with 13 bases lying between them. CDR1 is SGDLS, CDR2 YYNGEE, per germline. CDR3 DNA sequence: TGTGCCAGCAGCAGCACAGAAATCAATGGCTACACCTTC. Translated, it gives CASSSTEINGYTF.

V is TRBV20-1 and J is TRBJ2-7; 7 nucleotides line up with TRBD1. Germline CDR1 reads DFQATT; CDR2 reads SNEGSKA (reference sequence). The CDR3 sequence is 14 residues long. V trimming: 8 bases; J trimming: 1 base; junction bases outside the gene matches: 11. The CDR3 nucleotides read TGCAGTTTTATACCGGGACAGATATCCTACGAGCAGTACTTC. Translation: CSFIPGQISYEQYF.

As concerns this clonotype: A much larger clone differs from this one at a single base, so this may be a read error. The genes are TRBV12-3 or TRBV12-4 and TRBJ1-4; 8 bases agree with TRBD1. This CDR3 is built from 15 residues. CDR3 region: CASSLAQGANGKLFF. Written as DNA, the CDR3 is TGTGCCAGCAGTTTGGCGCAGGGGGCGAATGGAAAACTGTTTTTT.

This clonotype has ten or more counts. The gene calls are TRBV6-1 and TRBJ1-6; D gene unclear. The CDR3 length is 15 residues. The V end was cut by 6 bases, the J end by 0 bases, with 9 bases between. Germline CDR1 and CDR2: MNHNS and SASEGT. Here the CDR3 DNA reads TGTGCCAGCAGCCAAACGAGCTCCTATAATTCACCCCTCCACTTT. It encodes CASSQTSSYNSPLHF.

The V call is TRBV10-3, the J call TRBJ2-1; 7 bases align to TRBD2. The CDR3 covers 14 residues. Germline V gene lookup returns CDR1 ENHRY and CDR2 SYGVKD. Trimming at V came to 8 bases and at J to 2 bases, leaving 6 bases not matched to a gene. CDR3 loop: CAIEGGGAYNEQFF. The DNA of the CDR3 is TGTGCCATCGAAGGCGGGGGAGCCTACAATGAGCAGTTCTTC.

The J gene is TRBJ2-1, the V gene TRBV7-9; D may be TRBD1 (5 bases). Per germline, CDR1 SEHNR and CDR2 FQNEAQ (reference sequence). The CDR3 covers 12 residues. The germline V and J ends were trimmed by 5 bases and 7 bases, with 9 bases remaining between them. The CDR3 DNA sequence: TGTGCCAGCAGCCCAGGGAAGAATGAGCAGTTCTTC. Translated, it gives CASSPGKNEQFF.

The rearrangement links TRBV6-1 to TRBJ2-6, with 8 positions matching TRBD1. Germline CDR1 reads MNHNS; CDR2 reads SASEGT. The CDR3 length is 18 residues. V was clipped by 6 bases and J by 0 bases; unmatched bases: 10. In nucleotides, the CDR3 is TGTGCCAGCAGGCCATTTGGGACAGGCCTCTCTGGGGCCAACGTCCTGACTTTC. As protein: CASRPFGTGLSGANVLTF.

This clonotype has at least ten counts. The genes are TRBV7-8 and TRBJ1-4; maybe TRBD1 (6 bases). The CDR3 sequence is 13 residues long. Germline values: CDR1 SGHVS, CDR2 FQNEAQ. Trimming stripped 1 base from V and 7 bases from J, with 7 bases between. The CDR3 DNA is TGTGCCAGCAGCTTAGGGACAGCTGAAAAACTGTTTTTT. Amino acid sequence: CASSLGTAEKLFF.

This clonotype is a singleton in its sample. V gene TRBV20-1 combines with J gene TRBJ1-1; D perhaps matches TRBD1 (5 bases). CDR3 size: 15 residues. Germline-derived CDR1 and CDR2 are DFQATT and SNEGSKA (reference sequence). V gave up 1 base and J gave up 3 bases, with 15 bases separating them. This CDR3 reads CSARGQGRSYTEAFF. CDR3 bases: TGCAGTGCTAGAGGGCAGGGCCGATCCTACACTGAAGCTTTCTTT.

A remark on this clonotype: One end of the junction is discordant with germline, which a read error may explain. CDR3: CTTSRVRGGTEAFF. The CDR3 nucleotides are TGTACCACCAGCAGAGTACGGGGAGGAACTGAAGCTTTCTTT. The J gene is TRBJ1-1, the V gene TRBV15; the D is unclear. Germline assignment: CDR1 LNHNV and CDR2 YYDKDF (reference sequence). There are 14 residues in the CDR3.

The chain links TRBV29-1 to TRBJ1-2; TRBD1 agrees at 7 bases. This CDR3 is 13 amino acids long. Germline V CDR1 and CDR2: SQVTM, ANQGSEA. J lost 3 bases, V lost 6 bases, and 7 bases had no gene match. CDR3 DNA: TGCAGCGTGATACCGGGACAGTACTATGGCTACACCTTC. It yields the protein CSVIPGQYYGYTF.

This clonotype has just a few counts. The chain carries TRBV12-3 or TRBV12-4 and TRBJ2-1; no definite D call. The CDR3 sequence is 13 residues long. V dropped 6 bases and J dropped 7 bases, with 13 bases sitting between them. The CDR3: CASSPGRMNEQFF. In DNA, the CDR3 is TGTGCCAGCAGCCCCGGGCGGATGAATGAGCAGTTCTTC.

The rearrangement joins TRBV14 to TRBJ2-5, with TRBD2 identical over 12 bases. Germline-derived CDR1 and CDR2 are SGHDN and FVKESK. The length of the CDR3 is 18 residues. The junction had 11 bases not matched to a gene; V was cut back by 1 base and J by 5 bases. The CDR3 spells CASSQAELAGGRWETQYF. CDR3 bases: TGTGCCAGCAGCCAAGCGGAACTAGCGGGGGGCCGGTGGGAGACCCAGTACTTC. Full variable domain (missing parts from reference TRBV14 and TRBJ2-5): EAGVTQFPSHSVIEKGQTVTLRCDPISGHDNLYWYRRVMGKEIKFLLHFVKESKQDESGMPNNRFLAERTGGTYSTLKVQPAELEDSGVYFCASSQAELAGGRWETQYFGPGTRLLVL.

The chain is built from TRBV2 and TRBJ1-4, with D possibly matching TRBD1 (6 bases). V was pared by 9 bases and J by 8 bases, with 13 bases between. The CDR3 totals 12 residues. Germline values: CDR1 SNHLY, CDR2 FYNNEI. The CDR3 here is CASSGVREKLFF. As DNA, the CDR3 is TGTGCCAGTTCAGGGGTACGCGAAAAACTGTTTTTT. The full variable domain, its missing parts supplied by reference TRBV2 and TRBJ1-4, is EPEVTQTPSHQVTQMGQEVILRCVPISNHLYFYWYRQILGQKVEFLVSFYNNEISEKSEIFDDQFSVERPDGSNFTLKIRSTKLEDSAMYFCASSGVREKLFFGSGTQLSVL.

There are many counts of this clonotype. The CDR3 here is CSARENEQYF. The CDR3 nucleotides are TGCAGTGCTAGGGAAAACGAGCAGTACTTC. This rearrangement joins TRBV20-1 to TRBJ2-7; D gene uncertain. Trimming left V 3 bases short and J 5 bases short, with 5 bases between. The length of the CDR3 is 10 residues. The germline V gene has CDR1 DFQATT and CDR2 SNEGSKA (reference sequence).

The V and J genes are TRBV19 and TRBJ2-7; possible D gene TRBD2, 5 bases. This CDR3 region has 15 residues. The germline V gene encodes CDR1 LNHDA and CDR2 SQIVND (reference sequence). V lost 3 bases and J lost 6, with 18 bases in between. CDR3 loop: CASSIAPGSFVEQYF. In DNA form, the CDR3 reads TGTGCCAGTAGTATTGCCCCGGGGTCCTTTGTCGAGCAGTACTTC.

This clonotype was detected only a few times. The chain recombines TRBV30 with TRBJ2-1; 7 bases are a match to TRBD2. V was clipped by 0 bases and J by 8 bases; unmatched bases: 7. CDR3 length: 14 residues. Germline assignment: CDR1 GTSNPN and CDR2 SVGIG (reference sequence). The CDR3: CAWSVRGRADEQFF. The CDR3, as DNA: TGTGCCTGGAGTGTACGAGGGAGGGCCGATGAGCAGTTCTTC.

The CDR3 DNA sequence: TGCAGTGCCCGATCGTATACGCAGTATTTT. Its translation: CSARSYTQYF. This chain uses TRBV20-1 with TRBJ2-3; D unresolved. Between the trimmed V and J ends, which lost 6 bases and 7 bases, there was a span of 8 bases. CDR1 is DFQATT, CDR2 SNEGSKA, per germline (reference sequence). CDR3 length: 10 amino acids.

CDR3 DNA sequence: TGCGCCAGCAGCCAAGAGGTAGAGGCCGAAGCTTTCTTT. Translating gives CASSQEVEAEAFF. The V gene is TRBV5-1, the J gene TRBJ1-1; the D is unclear. Germline V CDR1 and CDR2: SGHRS, YFSETQ. V was trimmed by 4 bases and J by 8 bases, leaving 15 bases between them. The CDR3 contains 13 residues.

This rearrangement joins TRBV27 to TRBJ2-1; D uncertain. This CDR3 has 13 amino acids. Trimming took 3 bases from V and 7 from J, leaving 10 bases between them. Germline V gives CDR1 MNHEY, CDR2 SMNVEV (reference sequence). The CDR3 DNA follows: TGTGCCAGCAGTTTTAGACGGATTAATGAGCAGTTCTTC. Translated, it gives CASSFRRINEQFF.

With respect to this clonotype: A much larger clone is a single base away; this may be a read error. This chain connects TRBV11-2 to TRBJ1-1; 10 bases are a match to TRBD1. This CDR3 comprises 13 residues. Per the germline V gene, CDR1 is SGHAT and CDR2 is FQNNGV. The CDR3: CASSSDRGTEASF. The CDR3 bases are TGTGCCAGCAGCTCGGACAGGGGGACTGAAGCTTCCTTT. Drawing the rest from reference TRBV11-2 and TRBJ1-1, the complete variable domain is EAGVAQSPRYKIIEKRQSVAFWCNPISGHATLYWYQQILGQGPKLLIQFQNNGVVDDSQLPKDRFSAERLKGVDSTLKIQPAKLEDSAVYLCASSSDRGTEASFGQGTRLTVV.

The rearrangement links TRBV12-3 or TRBV12-4 to TRBJ1-2; TRBD1 aligns across 9 bases. The CDR3 totals 15 residues. The ends lost 5 bases at V and 0 bases at J; junction bases unmatched: 4. The CDR3 nucleotides read TGTGCCAGCAGTCGGACAGGGGACACTAACTATGGCTACACCTTC. Translating gives CASSRTGDTNYGYTF.

This clonotype came up many times. The chain couples TRBV6-2 or TRBV6-3 to TRBJ1-4; 7 bases match TRBD1. The trim removed 7 bases at V and 4 bases at J, leaving 6 bases unmatched. The CDR3 covers 14 residues. Germline V CDR1 and CDR2: MNHEY, SVGEGT. The CDR3 region has the DNA TGTGCCAGCACAAGGACAGGCGTTAATGAAAAACTGTTTTTT. Translating it yields CASTRTGVNEKLFF.

The V call is TRBV27, the J call TRBJ1-6; D ambiguous. Germline CDR1 MNHEY, CDR2 SMNVEV (reference sequence). Trimming left V 3 bases short and J 13 bases short, with 10 bases between. This CDR3 is 12 amino acids long. CDR3 amino acids: CASSFSQRPLHF. DNA for the CDR3: TGTGCCAGCAGTTTTTCACAGAGGCCCCTCCACTTT.

This clonotype was recorded only once. At one of its ends the junction is not consistent with the germline gene, which may arise from a read error. The gene calls are TRBV12-3 or TRBV12-4 and TRBJ1-4, with 7 bases lining up with TRBD1. The CDR3 covers 13 residues. CDR3 in DNA: TGTGGCAGCATGCTACAGGGGATTGAAAAACTGTTTTTT. Protein: CGSMLQGIEKLFF.

This clonotype was observed a few times. This chain links TRBV7-4 with TRBJ2-5; 7 bases align to TRBD1. The J segment lost 5 bases and the V segment lost 4 bases, leaving 4 bases of the junction unmatched. This CDR3 spans 13 amino acids. Germline values: CDR1 SGHVT, CDR2 SQSDAQ. CDR3 nucleotide sequence: TGTGCCAGCAGCTCAGGGGGTGCGGAGACCCAGTACTTC. It translates to CASSSGGAETQYF.